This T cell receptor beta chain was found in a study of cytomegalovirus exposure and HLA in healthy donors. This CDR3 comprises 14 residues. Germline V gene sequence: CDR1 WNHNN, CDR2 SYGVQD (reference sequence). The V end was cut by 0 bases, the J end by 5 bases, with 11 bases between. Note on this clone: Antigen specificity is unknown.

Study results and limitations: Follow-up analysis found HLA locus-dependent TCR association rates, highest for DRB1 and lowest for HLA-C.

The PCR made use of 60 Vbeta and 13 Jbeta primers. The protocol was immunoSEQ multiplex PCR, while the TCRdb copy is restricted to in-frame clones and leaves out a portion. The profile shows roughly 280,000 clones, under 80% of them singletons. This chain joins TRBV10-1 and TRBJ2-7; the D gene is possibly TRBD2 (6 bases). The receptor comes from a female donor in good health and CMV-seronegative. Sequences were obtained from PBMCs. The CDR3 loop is CASSESRDSDEQYF. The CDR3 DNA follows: TGCGCCAGCAGTGAGTCCCGGGACTCTGACGAGCAGTACTTC.